The 29 T cell receptor beta chains reported below all come from one sample, sequenced in a study of beta chain features in type 1 diabetes. The antigens for these receptors are not known. Study observations and caveats: Shortening that was moderate but significant affected the TCRB CDR3s of Type 1 diabetes patients in all four CD4+ subsets.

The isolated RNA, all of it, was reverse transcribed, so expressed TCRB transcripts were what got sequenced. Clones were sequenced by immunoSEQ multiplex PCR, and TCRdb holds only the in-frame ones, with some missing. The table includes 130,000 or so clones, roughly 17% detected once. The specimen sequenced was central memory CD4+ T cells from blood. The receptors shown here come from a man between 18 and 35 years old with type 1 diabetes.

V and J are TRBV10-3 and TRBJ2-7; D ambiguous. The germline V gene has CDR1 ENHRY and CDR2 SYGVKD. Trimming took off 2 bases at V and 3 bases at J, with 8 bases between the two ends. The CDR3 has 13 amino acids. The CDR3 loop is CAISERPDYEQYF. The CDR3 nucleotides read TGTGCCATCAGTGAGCGGCCAGACTACGAGCAGTACTTC.

The gene calls are TRBV28 and TRBJ2-7, with D possibly being TRBD2 (5 bases). The germline V and J ends were trimmed by 6 bases and 2 bases, with 5 bases remaining between them. Germline lookup yields CDR1 MDHEN and CDR2 SYDVKM. This CDR3 has 11 residues. DNA of the CDR3: TGTGCCAGCAGGGAGGCCTACGAGCAGTACTTC. Translated: CASREAYEQYF.

J is TRBJ2-7 and V is TRBV5-6, with 8 bases lining up with TRBD1. The germline gives CDR1 SGHDT, CDR2 YYEEEE. The CDR3 loop spans 14 amino acids. The V and J ends lost 4 bases and 3 bases, in that order; junction bases with no gene match: 6. CDR3 sequence (DNA): TGTGCCAGCAGCCCGGACAGGGAAGTCTACGAGCAGTACTTC. Translating it yields CASSPDREVYEQYF. Full variable domain (outside the CDR3, taken from reference TRBV5-6 and TRBJ2-7): DAGVTQSPTHLIKTRGQQVTLRCSPKSGHDTVSWYQQALGQGPQFIFQYYEEEERQRGNFPDRFSGHQFPNYSSELNVNALLLGDSALYLCASSPDREVYEQYFGPGTRLTVT.

This clone was observed a few times. The chain recombines TRBV25-1 with TRBJ2-5; the match to TRBD2 covers 11 bases. Germline lookup yields CDR1 MGHDK and CDR2 SYGVNS. There are 15 residues in the CDR3. V shed 6 bases and J 2 bases; nucleotides not matched to a gene: 5. CDR3 DNA: TGTGCCAGCAGCCCGGGACTAGCGGAACAAGAGACCCAGTACTTC. It yields the protein CASSPGLAEQETQYF.

The chain employs TRBV11-3 and TRBJ2-1; weak D call: TRBD2 (7 bases). The V gene lost 0 bases and the J gene lost 4 bases, with 13 bases spanning the gap. The CDR3 length is 16 residues. In germline, CDR1 is SGHNT, CDR2 YENEEA. The CDR3 sequence is CASSLDSAGTYNEQFF. DNA for the CDR3: TGTGCCAGCAGCTTAGATTCAGCGGGGACATACAATGAGCAGTTCTTC.

The table lists this clone with a few counts. The chain couples TRBV5-1 to TRBJ2-6; TRBD1 is a possible D gene (6 bases). V shed 1 base and J shed 0 bases, with 8 bases lying between them. The CDR3 loop spans 16 amino acids. Germline V lookup: CDR1 SGHRS, CDR2 YFSETQ. CDR3 DNA sequence: TGCGCCAGCAGCTTGCACAGGGACTCTGGGGCCAACGTCCTGACTTTC. Translating it yields CASSLHRDSGANVLTF.

This CDR3 reads CASSSGQWNTEAFF. The DNA of the CDR3 is TGTGCCAGCAGCTCCGGACAGTGGAACACTGAAGCTTTCTTT. This chain joins TRBV7-2 and TRBJ1-1, with a tentative D call TRBD1 (6 bases). V gave up 4 bases and J gave up 1 base, with 10 bases separating them. The CDR3 spans 14 residues. CDR1 is SGHTA, CDR2 FQGNSA, per germline.

This clone was observed a few times. The chain carries TRBV18 and TRBJ2-7; 7 bases line up with TRBD2. Trimming took 8 bases from V and 0 from J; bases not matched to a gene: 4. CDR3 length: 13 residues. From germline, CDR1 is KGHSH and CDR2 LQKENI. This chain's CDR3 is CASTRTSSYEQYF. The CDR3 region has the DNA TGTGCCAGCACCCGGACTAGCTCCTACGAGCAGTACTTC. The variable domain in full, with the rest retrieved from reference TRBV18 and TRBJ2-7, is NAGVMQNPRHLVRRRGQEARLRCSPMKGHSHVYWYRQLPEEGLKFMVYLQKENIIDESGMPKERFSAEFPKEGPSILRIQQVVRGDSAAYFCASTRTSSYEQYFGPGTRLTVT.

The rearrangement uses TRBV7-6 and TRBJ2-3, with D possibly being TRBD1 (5 bases). Trimming pared 3 bases from V and 0 bases from J, leaving 10 bases between. The germline CDR1 and CDR2 sequences are SGHVS and FNYEAQ. This CDR3 has 15 residues. Here the CDR3 DNA reads TGTGCCAGCAGCTTTACAGGTCTAAGCACAGATACGCAGTATTTT. As protein: CASSFTGLSTDTQYF.

The genes are TRBV7-9 and TRBJ1-6; D possibly corresponds to TRBD1 (5 bases). Germline-derived CDR1 and CDR2 are SEHNR and FQNEAQ (reference sequence). This CDR3 has 15 residues. Trimming took off 6 bases at V and 3 bases at J, with 12 bases between the two ends. CDR3 sequence: CASSLQANYNSPLHF. The CDR3 nucleotides read TGTGCCAGCAGTTTACAGGCGAACTATAATTCACCCCTCCACTTT.

The chain combines TRBV29-1 with TRBJ2-1, with TRBD2 matching over 9 bases. Germline V CDR1 and CDR2: SQVTM, ANQGSEA. CDR3 size: 14 residues. Germline trimming cut 6 bases from V and 8 bases from J; bases unmatched to any gene: 11. The CDR3 loop reads CSVQTSGRVDEQFF. The CDR3 nucleotides are TGCAGCGTCCAGACTAGCGGCAGAGTGGATGAGCAGTTCTTC.

This clone occurred once. V gene TRBV30 combines with J gene TRBJ1-1; 7 bases fit TRBD1. The CDR3 runs to 14 residues. Trimming removed 2 bases from V and 3 bases from J; junction bases left unmatched: 6. In germline, CDR1 is GTSNPN, CDR2 SVGIG (reference sequence). CDR3 nucleotide sequence: TGTGCCTGGAGTACCGGGACAGCCGACACTGAAGCTTTCTTT. Translating gives CAWSTGTADTEAFF.

The chain couples TRBV5-4 to TRBJ2-2; 10 bases map to TRBD2. Germline CDR1 SGHNT, CDR2 YYREEE (reference sequence). This CDR3 has 17 amino acids. The V segment lost 5 bases and the J segment 0 bases; nucleotides outside the gene matches: 7. CDR3 loop: CASRQALAGPNTGELFF. The CDR3 DNA is TGTGCCAGCAGACAGGCACTAGCGGGGCCGAACACCGGGGAGCTGTTTTTT.

This clone has ten or more counts. The chain is built from TRBV25-1 and TRBJ2-7; either TRBD1 or TRBD2 may fit D (6 bases each). CDR1 is MGHDK, CDR2 SYGVNS, per germline. The CDR3 extends over 14 amino acids. Trimming removed 4 bases at V and 2 bases at J, with 12 bases between. The CDR3 sequence: CASSALGGTYEQYF. The CDR3 DNA is TGTGCCAGCAGTGCCCTAGGGGGGACCTACGAGCAGTACTTC.

This clone showed up just a few times. The chain has TRBV7-3 and TRBJ1-2; TRBD1 matches 10 bases. After removal of 5 bases from V and 2 bases from J, the junction contained 2 bases not matched to a gene. CDR3 length: 14 amino acids. Germline assignment: CDR1 SGHTA and CDR2 FQGTGA. CDR3 sequence reads: CASSPGQGNYGYTF. The CDR3 region has the DNA TGTGCCAGCAGCCCGGGACAGGGGAACTATGGCTACACCTTC.

V gene TRBV19 combines with J gene TRBJ1-6; D remains unclear. Germline lookup yields CDR1 LNHDA and CDR2 SQIVND (reference sequence). The CDR3 loop spans 14 amino acids. Trimming took 4 bases from V and 11 from J, leaving 15 bases between them. The CDR3 is CASSTDVSLTPLHF. The CDR3 nucleotides read TGTGCCAGTAGTACGGACGTATCTTTGACACCCCTCCACTTT.

A single count supports this clone. V gene TRBV13 combines with J gene TRBJ2-7, with 8 positions matching TRBD1. The CDR3 has 14 residues. Germline V lookup: CDR1 PRHDT, CDR2 FYEKMQ (reference sequence). Trimming removed 5 bases from V and 2 bases from J; junction bases left unmatched: 5. The CDR3 nucleotides are TGTGCCAGCAGCCTCCGGGGACAGGCCTACGAGCAGTACTTC. It specifies CASSLRGQAYEQYF.

This clone was seen a handful of times. The chain recombines TRBV5-1 with TRBJ2-1; 9 bases are a match to TRBD2. Germline CDR1 is SGHRS and CDR2 is YFSETQ. CDR3 size: 15 residues. V lost 2 bases, J lost 0 bases, and 0 bases stayed unmatched. The CDR3 DNA sequence: TGCGCCAGCAGCTTTAGCGGGAGCTCCTACAATGAGCAGTTCTTC. Protein product: CASSFSGSSYNEQFF.

This clone was counted between two and nine times. Other DNA sequences in this specimen translate into the identical CDR3. The rearrangement links TRBV6-1 to TRBJ2-1, with 9 nucleotides matching TRBD1. With 5 bases clipped from V and 8 bases from J, the junction kept 4 bases outside the gene matches. This CDR3 region has 13 residues. Germline V gene data show CDR1 as MNHNS and CDR2 as SASEGT. CDR3 nucleotides: TGTGCCAGCAGTCGGACAGGGGTGGATGAGCAGTTCTTC. Residues: CASSRTGVDEQFF.

The genes are TRBV2 and TRBJ1-1; 8 bases align to TRBD1. This CDR3 spans 15 amino acids. From germline, CDR1 is SNHLY and CDR2 FYNNEI. Trimming took 4 bases from V and 4 from J; bases not matched to a gene: 8. The CDR3 sequence: CASSVVGQGITEAFF. The CDR3 bases are TGTGCCAGCAGTGTAGTCGGACAGGGAATCACTGAAGCTTTCTTT.

Comment on this clone: Compared with germline, one end of the junction differs, possibly owing to a read error. This chain uses TRBV25-1 with TRBJ1-2; perhaps TRBD1 as D (6 bases). The CDR3 is 14 amino acids. Germline lookup yields CDR1 MGHDK and CDR2 SYGVNS. CDR3 coding DNA: TGTGCCAGCCGTGAAACAGGGCGGGACTATGGCTACACCTTC. Its protein product is CASRETGRDYGYTF.

V usage is TRBV7-9 and J usage is TRBJ1-4; 10 bases fit TRBD1. The CDR3 runs 15 residues. Germline CDR1 is SEHNR and CDR2 is FQNEAQ (reference sequence). Trimming removed 3 bases from V and 7 bases from J; junction bases left unmatched: 5. The CDR3 loop reads CASSFAGTGAEKLFF. CDR3 DNA: TGTGCCAGCAGCTTCGCCGGGACAGGGGCTGAAAAACTGTTTTTT.

This clone was counted only a few times. This chain uses TRBV6-6 with TRBJ2-5, with 8 bases that match TRBD2. The J call may not be correct, given that the DNA end is closer to TRBJ2-7. Per the germline V gene, CDR1 is MNHNY and CDR2 is SVGAGI (reference sequence). The CDR3 runs to 13 residues. Here the CDR3 reads CASWEGTSYEQYF. The CDR3 DNA reads as TGTGCCAGCTGGGAGGGGACTAGCTACGAGCAGTACTTC.

There are a few counts of this clone. V and J are TRBV6-5 and TRBJ1-2; 8 bases match TRBD1. The ends lost 5 bases at V and 2 bases at J; junction bases unmatched: 7. In germline, CDR1 is MNHEY, CDR2 SVGAGI. The CDR3 consists of 15 residues. The DNA for the CDR3 is TGTGCCAGCAGTCCCCAGGGGGCGGCAAACTATGGCTACACCTTC. Translation gives CASSPQGAANYGYTF.

The V and J genes are TRBV29-1 and TRBJ2-3, with 10 bases lining up with TRBD1. CDR3 length: 17 amino acids. The V gene's germline CDR1 is SQVTM and CDR2 ANQGSEA. After removal of 1 base from V and 1 base from J, the junction contained 8 bases not matched to a gene. The CDR3 DNA follows: TGCAGCGTTGAAGTAAGGCCCGGGACAGGGGGCACAGATACGCAGTATTTT. Protein product: CSVEVRPGTGGTDTQYF.

Written as DNA, the CDR3 is TGTGCCAGCTCCTGGACAGGGGAAGAGACCCAGTACTTC. The encoded protein is CASSWTGEETQYF. The rearrangement uses TRBV18 and TRBJ2-5, with 9 nucleotides matching TRBD1. Germline V gene lookup returns CDR1 KGHSH and CDR2 LQKENI. V was clipped by 6 bases and J by 3 bases; unmatched bases: 2. This CDR3 has 13 residues.

This clone was found a few times. The CDR3 spells CATSAGLSTDTQYF. DNA of the CDR3: TGTGCCACCAGCGCGGGACTCTCCACAGATACGCAGTATTTT. The chain joins TRBV15 to TRBJ2-3, with a possible D match to TRBD2 (6 bases). Germline V gene sequence: CDR1 LNHNV, CDR2 YYDKDF (reference sequence). V was trimmed by 5 bases and J by 2 bases, leaving 11 bases between them. The CDR3 sequence is 14 residues long.

This clone has just a few counts. The chain recombines TRBV27 with TRBJ2-7; 9 bases match TRBD1. Germline V gives CDR1 MNHEY, CDR2 SMNVEV (reference sequence). V gave up 7 bases and J gave up 3 bases; unmatched junction bases: 13. This CDR3 is 16 amino acids long. CDR3 nucleotides: TGTGCCAGCACTCCAGGGTCGGGACAGGGCCACTACGAGCAGTACTTC. Translating it yields CASTPGSGQGHYEQYF.

In this sample, this clone turned up a few times. The chain joins TRBV13 to TRBJ2-1; 14 bases align to TRBD2. The CDR3 is 18 residues long. V shed 5 bases, J shed 4 bases, and the junction held 10 bases outside the gene matches. Germline-derived CDR1 and CDR2 are PRHDT and FYEKMQ (reference sequence). For the CDR3, the DNA is TGTGCCAGCAGCCCTCGACTAGCGGGGGGGCCTCAGTACAATGAGCAGTTCTTC. Translated: CASSPRLAGGPQYNEQFF.